The entry that follows covers one TCR beta chain sequence. Sequencing was performed with immunoSEQ multiplex PCR; in TCRdb, only in-frame clones are kept and a portion is missing. The repertoire holds fewer than 85,000 clones, with roughly four fifths as singletons. The data stem from a study of T cell responses to AZD1222 COVID-19 vaccine. CDR3 length equals 15 residues. The junction had 5 bases not matched to a gene; V was cut back by 5 bases and J by 4 bases. Germline V gene lookup returns CDR1 MNHEY and CDR2 SMNVEV (reference sequence). The V gene is TRBV27, the J gene TRBJ1-3; the match to TRBD1 covers 10 bases. This specimen consisted of peripheral blood, obtained 28 days after the second AZD1222 dose. The TCR comes from an adult who received the AZD1222 COVID-19 vaccine. CDR3: CASSPRTGGGNTIYF. Here the CDR3 DNA reads TGTGCCAGCAGTCCGCGGACAGGGGGAGGAAACACCATATATTTT.